Sequencing of this T cell receptor beta chain was carried out in a study of T cells in Graves' hyperthyroidism and ophthalmopathy. TCR beta CDR3 regions were amplified from RNA. The TCR CDR3 was amplified in a first-round RT-PCR using the HTBI primer set. TCRdb called the multiplex PCR reads again in MiXCR, with one record for every CDR3 protein. The sample has around 690,000 distinct CDR3 sequences, less than 25% seen once. This clonotype came up a few times. Its target is not known. Whole-study findings and limits: Within blood appeared most thyroid clonotypes that had expanded above 0.001. Ophthalmopathy was predicted by the model a median of approximately 6 months ahead of onset.

With 4 bases clipped from V and 3 bases from J, the junction kept 9 bases outside the gene matches. The CDR3 consists of 15 residues. Germline V gene lookup returns CDR1 SGHKS and CDR2 YYEKEE (reference sequence). Criteria for exclusion of patients were uncontrolled infection, other autoimmune disease, pregnancy or lactation. Diagnosis relied on clinical symptoms, serum thyroxine and TRAb, thyroid ultrasound and orbital computed tomography. The specimen was blood. This receptor was identified in a man younger than 45 with Graves' ophthalmopathy. V usage is TRBV5-5 and J usage is TRBJ2-7; 8 bases line up with TRBD1. CDR3 in amino acids: CASSPPDRGFYEQYF. DNA for the CDR3: TGTGCCAGCAGCCCCCCCGACAGGGGATTCTACGAGCAGTACTTC.